These 15 T cell receptor beta chains originate from one sample sequenced in a study of glioma-infiltrating T cells. Amplification of TCR alpha and beta CDR3 regions from RNA used iRepertoire nested multiplex PCR. Each CDR3 protein is one row after TCRdb ran MiXCR on the multiplex PCR reads. Found here are approximately 120,000 distinct CDR3 sequences, under 30% of them singletons; the top ten hold 35%. The sample taken for sequencing was glioma tissue, nonneoplastic brain tissue, or PBMCs (not recorded which). The source of these receptors is a human donor with low-grade glioma or glioblastoma, undergoing nonglioma brain surgery, or in good health (not recorded which).

About this clonotype itself: A much larger clone sits a single nucleotide away, making a read error possible. V gene TRBV5-1 combines with J gene TRBJ1-1, with 11 positions matching TRBD1. Germline assignment: CDR1 SGHRS and CDR2 YFSETQ. CDR3 length: 15 amino acids. The CDR3 loop is CASSSRGQGAPEVFF. The CDR3 DNA is TGCGCCAGCAGCTCCCGCGGACAGGGGGCCCCTGAAGTTTTCTTT. Supplemented by reference TRBV5-1 and TRBJ1-1, the full variable domain reads KAGVTQTPRYLIKTRGQQVTLSCSPISGHRSVSWYQQTPGQGLQFLFEYFSETQRNKGNFPGRFSGRQFSNSRSEMNVSTLELGDSALYLCASSSRGQGAPEVFFGQGTRLTVV.

This clonotype was counted ten times or more. The chain recombines TRBV5-1 with TRBJ2-3, with TRBD1 as a possible D gene (6 bases). The CDR3 runs 15 residues. V was cut by 4 bases and J by 1 base, with 13 bases left in between. Germline V gene data show CDR1 as SGHRS and CDR2 as YFSETQ. CDR3 nucleotide sequence: TGCGCCAGCAGCGGGCAGGGGCAAGGCACAGATACGCAGTATTTT. It specifies CASSGQGQGTDTQYF.

This clonotype was detected ten times or more. The chain has TRBV10-2 and TRBJ1-2; D is ambiguous. V was trimmed by 2 bases and J by 3 bases, leaving 13 bases between them. In germline, CDR1 is WSHSY, CDR2 SAAADI. There are 15 residues in the CDR3. CDR3 loop: CASSEISSLHYGYTF. The CDR3 DNA follows: TGCGCCAGCAGTGAGATTAGCTCCCTGCACTATGGCTACACCTTC.

A few counts support this clonotype. V gene TRBV30 combines with J gene TRBJ2-1; the D is unclear. V was clipped by 4 bases and J by 2 bases, with 12 bases between them. The germline V gene encodes CDR1 GTSNPN and CDR2 SVGIG (reference sequence). The CDR3 is made up of 14 amino acids. As DNA, the CDR3 is TGTGCCTGGACCGTTTGGACCACCTACAATGAGCAGTTCTTC. It yields the protein CAWTVWTTYNEQFF.

Remarks on this clonotype: A much larger clone differs from this one at a single base, so this may be a read error. The chain links TRBV9 to TRBJ1-1; unclear D gene. The V end lost 0 bases, the J end lost 8 bases, and 11 bases lay between the germline ends. CDR3 length: 13 amino acids. Per germline, CDR1 SGDLS and CDR2 YYNGEE. The CDR3 here is CASSVDETGEAFF. The CDR3 DNA is TGTGCCAGCAGCGTAGACGAGACCGGAGAAGCTTTCTTT.

This clonotype was seen ten or more times. The chain links TRBV10-3 to TRBJ2-1; D is perhaps TRBD2 (6 bases). This CDR3 has 15 amino acids. V gave up 10 bases and J gave up 3 bases, with 19 bases separating them. Germline loops: CDR1 ENHRY, CDR2 SYGVKD. The CDR3 reads CATQITEGNYNEQFF. The CDR3 bases are TGTGCCACACAAATCACGGAGGGCAACTACAATGAGCAGTTCTTC.

The chain joins TRBV19 to TRBJ2-7, with TRBD2 matching 8 bases. Looked up from germline, CDR1 is LNHDA and CDR2 is SQIVND (reference sequence). The CDR3 runs to 15 residues. Trimming removed 4 bases from V and 2 bases from J; junction bases left unmatched: 7. CDR3 amino acids: CASSTSGGATYEQYF. The CDR3 DNA reads as TGTGCCAGTAGTACTTCCGGGGGGGCCACCTACGAGCAGTACTTC.

This clonotype was counted many times. V gene TRBV4-1 combines with J gene TRBJ1-1; D gene uncertain. Germline CDR1 is MGHRA and CDR2 is YSYEKL. The CDR3 runs 13 residues. V was pared by 5 bases and J by 5 bases, with 12 bases between. The CDR3 is CASSELTRTEAFF. For the CDR3, the DNA is TGCGCCAGCAGCGAATTAACTCGGACTGAAGCTTTCTTT.

This clonotype appeared a few times. Germline and junction disagree at one end, which may indicate a read error. The chain has TRBV6-5 and TRBJ2-1; unclear D gene. The CDR3 is 13 residues long. Per germline, CDR1 MNHEY and CDR2 SVGAGI. This chain's CDR3 is CSIAVGQFNEHFF. In nucleotides, the CDR3 is TGTTCCATTGCAGTGGGCCAGTTTAATGAGCATTTCTTC.

Concerning this clonotype itself: This sequence may be a read error, since a much larger clone differs from it by one base. The V gene is TRBV11-2, the J gene TRBJ2-3; D perhaps matches TRBD1 (6 bases). This CDR3 contains 17 residues. V shed 7 bases and J shed 2 bases, with 22 bases lying between them. Per germline, CDR1 SGHAT and CDR2 FQNNGV. The CDR3 loop is CASTSLRQEAFTDTQYF. In DNA, the CDR3 is TGTGCCAGCACCTCGCTTAGACAGGAAGCTTTCACAGATACGCAGTATTTT.

This clonotype came up a few times. V usage is TRBV5-1 and J usage is TRBJ1-1, with D uncertain. The V and J ends lost 1 base and 3 bases respectively, with 13 bases between them. The CDR3 is 15 residues long. Germline V gene data show CDR1 as SGHRS and CDR2 as YFSETQ. The CDR3 here is CASSLFTTRDTEAFF. The CDR3 nucleotides are TGCGCCAGCAGCTTGTTTACGACAAGAGACACTGAAGCTTTCTTT.

Many counts were recorded for this clonotype. The gene calls are TRBV7-2 and TRBJ1-6; D is perhaps TRBD1 (6 bases). Trimming stripped 2 bases from V and 12 bases from J, with 17 bases between. CDR3 length equals 15 residues. Germline loops: CDR1 SGHTA, CDR2 FQGNSA. CDR3 amino acids: CASSLLSQGSLPLHF. CDR3 in DNA: TGTGCCAGCAGCTTACTTAGCCAGGGGTCCCTACCCCTCCACTTT.

This clonotype came up many times. CDR3 amino acids: CASSPKDEQYF. For the CDR3, the DNA is TGTGCCAGCTCCCCGAAGGACGAGCAGTACTTC. The rearrangement joins TRBV18 to TRBJ2-7, with D unresolved. The germline gives CDR1 KGHSH, CDR2 LQKENI. V shed 6 bases and J shed 5 bases, with 8 bases lying between them. The CDR3 covers 11 residues.

This clonotype occurred many times. The V and J genes are TRBV6-2 or TRBV6-3 and TRBJ2-7, with D maybe TRBD1 (6 bases). CDR3 size: 15 residues. Trimming removed 10 bases from V and 2 bases from J, with 21 bases in between. The V gene's germline CDR1 is MNHEY and CDR2 SVGEGT. The CDR3 bases are TGTGCCAACTCGCCTCGACAGGCGCCCACCTACGAGCAGTACTTC. Translated, it gives CANSPRQAPTYEQYF.

The chain couples TRBV27 to TRBJ2-5; 7 bases match TRBD1. Germline V gene lookup returns CDR1 MNHEY and CDR2 SMNVEV (reference sequence). CDR3 length: 16 amino acids. The CDR3 DNA reads as TGTGTTAGCAGTTTAATCACAGGGGCGATCCAAGAGACCCAGTACTTC. The encoded protein is CVSSLITGAIQETQYF.